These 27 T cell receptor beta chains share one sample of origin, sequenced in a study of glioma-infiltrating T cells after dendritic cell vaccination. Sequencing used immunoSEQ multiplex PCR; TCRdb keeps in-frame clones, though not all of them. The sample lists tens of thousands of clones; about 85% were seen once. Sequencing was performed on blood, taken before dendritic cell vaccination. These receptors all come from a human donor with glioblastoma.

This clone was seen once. The CDR3 DNA sequence: TGTGCCAGCAGCGGACTCGACACTGAAGCTTTCTTT. Translated, it gives CASSGLDTEAFF. The chain recombines TRBV7-9 with TRBJ1-1; D is uncertain. This CDR3 has 12 amino acids. Germline-derived CDR1 and CDR2 are SEHNR and FQNEAQ (reference sequence). V lost 5 bases and J 3 bases, leaving 7 bases between the germline ends.

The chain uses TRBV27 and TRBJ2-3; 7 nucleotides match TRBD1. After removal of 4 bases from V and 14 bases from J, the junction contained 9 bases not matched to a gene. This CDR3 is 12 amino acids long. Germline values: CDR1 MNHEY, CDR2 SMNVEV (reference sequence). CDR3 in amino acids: CASSYTGAQVYF. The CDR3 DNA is TGTGCCAGCAGTTACACAGGGGCCCAGGTGTATTTT.

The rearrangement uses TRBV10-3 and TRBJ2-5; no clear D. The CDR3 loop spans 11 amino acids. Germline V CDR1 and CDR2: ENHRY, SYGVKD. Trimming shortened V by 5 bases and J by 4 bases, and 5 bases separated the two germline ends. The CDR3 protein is CAISPGETQYF. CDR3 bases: TGTGCCATCAGTCCAGGAGAGACCCAGTACTTC.

For the CDR3, the DNA is TGTGCCAGCAGTGGAATCACACTAGGGAATGAAAAACTGTTTTTT. It translates to CASSGITLGNEKLFF. This sequence joins TRBV27 and TRBJ1-4; D remains unclear. The V end was cut by 5 bases, the J end by 5 bases, with 15 bases between. CDR1 and CDR2 (germline): MNHEY, SMNVEV (reference sequence). The CDR3 has 15 residues.

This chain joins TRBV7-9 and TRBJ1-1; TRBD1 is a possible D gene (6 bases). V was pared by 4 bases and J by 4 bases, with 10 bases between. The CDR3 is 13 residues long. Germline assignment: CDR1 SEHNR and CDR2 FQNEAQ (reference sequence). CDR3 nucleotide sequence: TGTGCCAGCAGCTCTCGAGGGGGCACTGAAGCTTTCTTT. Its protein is CASSSRGGTEAFF.

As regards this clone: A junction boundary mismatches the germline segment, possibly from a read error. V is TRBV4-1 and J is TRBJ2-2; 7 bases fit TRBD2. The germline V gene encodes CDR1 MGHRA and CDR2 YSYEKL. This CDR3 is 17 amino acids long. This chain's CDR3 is CASSDERGGRHTGGLFF. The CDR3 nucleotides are TGCGCCAGCAGCGACGAACGTGGCGGGAGACACACCGGGGGGCTGTTTTTT.

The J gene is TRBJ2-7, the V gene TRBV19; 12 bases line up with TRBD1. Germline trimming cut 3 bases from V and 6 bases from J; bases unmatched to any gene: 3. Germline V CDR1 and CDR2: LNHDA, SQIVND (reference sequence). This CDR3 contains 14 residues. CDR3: CASSITGQGAEQYF. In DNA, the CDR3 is TGTGCCAGTAGTATCACGGGACAGGGGGCCGAGCAGTACTTC. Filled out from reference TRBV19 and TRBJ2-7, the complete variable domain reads DGGITQSPKYLFRKEGQNVTLSCEQNLNHDAMYWYRQDPGQGLRLIYYSQIVNDFQKGDIAEGYSVSREKKESFPLTVTSAQKNPTAFYLCASSITGQGAEQYFGPGTRLTVT.

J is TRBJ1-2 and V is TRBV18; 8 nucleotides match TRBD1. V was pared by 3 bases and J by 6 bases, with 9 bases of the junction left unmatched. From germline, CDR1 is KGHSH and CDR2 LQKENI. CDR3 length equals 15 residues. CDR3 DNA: TGTGCCAGCTCACCCGCCCGACAGGGGATCCATGGCTACACCTTC. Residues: CASSPARQGIHGYTF.

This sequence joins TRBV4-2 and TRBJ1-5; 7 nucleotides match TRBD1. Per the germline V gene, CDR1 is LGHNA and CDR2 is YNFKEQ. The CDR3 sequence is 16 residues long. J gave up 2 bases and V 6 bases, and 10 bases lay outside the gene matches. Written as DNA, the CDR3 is TGTGCCAGCAGTCTAGAGGGGGCCCCAGGCAATCAGCCCCAGCATTTT. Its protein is CASSLEGAPGNQPQHF.

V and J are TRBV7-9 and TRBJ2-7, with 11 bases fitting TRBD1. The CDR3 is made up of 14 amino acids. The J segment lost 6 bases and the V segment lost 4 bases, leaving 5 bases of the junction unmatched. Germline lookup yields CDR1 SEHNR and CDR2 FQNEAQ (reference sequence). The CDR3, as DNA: TGTGCCAGCAGCTCCGGGACAGGGGGACTCGAGCAGTACTTC. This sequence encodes CASSSGTGGLEQYF.

CDR3 sequence (DNA): TGCAGCGCAGGACAGGGAAATTTCGCCGAGCAGTACTTC. This encodes CSAGQGNFAEQYF. The chain has TRBV29-1 and TRBJ2-7; 8 bases are shared with TRBD1. V lost 7 bases to trimming and J lost 6 bases; unmatched junction nucleotides: 11. The CDR3 has 13 residues. Germline V gives CDR1 SQVTM, CDR2 ANQGSEA.

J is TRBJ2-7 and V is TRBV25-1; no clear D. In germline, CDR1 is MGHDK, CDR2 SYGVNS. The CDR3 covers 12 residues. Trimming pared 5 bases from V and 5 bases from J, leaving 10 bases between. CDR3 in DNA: TGTGCCAGCAGTACTACTGGCCACGAGCAGTACTTC. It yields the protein CASSTTGHEQYF.

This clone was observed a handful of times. CDR3 nucleotides: TGTGCCAGTAGTATAGATCCCGGAGGCACCGGGGAGCTGTTTTTT. It translates to CASSIDPGGTGELFF. The gene calls are TRBV19 and TRBJ2-2; a weak D match, TRBD2 (5 bases). V was trimmed by 0 bases and J by 4 bases, leaving 9 bases between them. There are 15 residues in the CDR3. Germline CDR1 and CDR2: LNHDA and SQIVND (reference sequence).

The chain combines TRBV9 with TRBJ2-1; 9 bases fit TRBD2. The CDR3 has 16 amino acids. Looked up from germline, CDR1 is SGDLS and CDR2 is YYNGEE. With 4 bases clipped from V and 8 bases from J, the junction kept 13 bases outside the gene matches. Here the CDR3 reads CASSPHGLAGMDEQFF. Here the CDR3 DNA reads TGTGCCAGCAGCCCACACGGTCTAGCGGGAATGGATGAGCAGTTCTTC.

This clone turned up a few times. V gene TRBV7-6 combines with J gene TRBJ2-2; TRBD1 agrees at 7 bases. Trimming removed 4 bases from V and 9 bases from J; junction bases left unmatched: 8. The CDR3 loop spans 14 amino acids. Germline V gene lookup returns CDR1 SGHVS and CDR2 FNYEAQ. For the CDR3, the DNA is TGTGCCAGCAGCTCGGGACAGCACAGCAGGGAGCTGTTTTTT. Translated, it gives CASSSGQHSRELFF.

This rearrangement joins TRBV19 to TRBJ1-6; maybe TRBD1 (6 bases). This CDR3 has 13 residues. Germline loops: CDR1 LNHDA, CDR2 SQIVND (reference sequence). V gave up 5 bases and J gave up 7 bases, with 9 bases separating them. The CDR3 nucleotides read TGTGCCAGTAGTGTCACAGGGAATTCACCCCTCCACTTT. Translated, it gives CASSVTGNSPLHF.

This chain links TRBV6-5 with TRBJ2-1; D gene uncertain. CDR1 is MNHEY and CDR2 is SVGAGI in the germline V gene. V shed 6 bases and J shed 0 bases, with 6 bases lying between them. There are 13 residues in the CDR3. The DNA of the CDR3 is TGTGCCAGCAGCCTTTCCTCCTACAATGAGCAGTTCTTC. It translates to CASSLSSYNEQFF.

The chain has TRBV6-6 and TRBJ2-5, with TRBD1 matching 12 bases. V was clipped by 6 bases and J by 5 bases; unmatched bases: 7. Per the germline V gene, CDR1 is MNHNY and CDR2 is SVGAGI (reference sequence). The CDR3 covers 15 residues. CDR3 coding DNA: TGTGCCAGCAGGGGGACAGGGGGCTTTTGGGAGACCCAGTACTTC. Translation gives CASRGTGGFWETQYF.

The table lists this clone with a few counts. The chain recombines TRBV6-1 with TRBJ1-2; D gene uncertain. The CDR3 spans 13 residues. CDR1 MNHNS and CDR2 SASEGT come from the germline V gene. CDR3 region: CPPRPKRDYGYTF. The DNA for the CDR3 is TGTCCCCCGAGGCCAAAACGCGACTATGGCTACACCTTC.

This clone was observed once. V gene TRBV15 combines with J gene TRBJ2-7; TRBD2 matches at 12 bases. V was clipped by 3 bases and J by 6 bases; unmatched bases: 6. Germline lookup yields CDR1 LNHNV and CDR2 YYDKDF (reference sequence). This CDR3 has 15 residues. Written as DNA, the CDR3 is TGTGCCACCAGCAGTGTCACTAGCGGGAGGCTCGAGCAGTACTTC. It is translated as CATSSVTSGRLEQYF.

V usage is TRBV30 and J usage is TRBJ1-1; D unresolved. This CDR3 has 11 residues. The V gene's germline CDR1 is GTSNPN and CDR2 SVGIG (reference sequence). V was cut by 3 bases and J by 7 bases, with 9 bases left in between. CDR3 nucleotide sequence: TGTGCCTGGAGCCTCCAGGTTGAAGCTTTCTTT. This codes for CAWSLQVEAFF.

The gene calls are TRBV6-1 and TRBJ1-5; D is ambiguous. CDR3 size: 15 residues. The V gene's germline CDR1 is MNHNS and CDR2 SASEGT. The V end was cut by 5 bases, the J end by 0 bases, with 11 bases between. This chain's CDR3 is CASSKQVLSNQPQHF. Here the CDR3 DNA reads TGTGCCAGCAGTAAACAAGTCCTTAGCAATCAGCCCCAGCATTTT.

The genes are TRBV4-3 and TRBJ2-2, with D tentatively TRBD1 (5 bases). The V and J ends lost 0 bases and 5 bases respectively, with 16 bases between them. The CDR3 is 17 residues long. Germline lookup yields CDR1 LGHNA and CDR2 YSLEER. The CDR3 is CASSQDRGPGRTGELFF. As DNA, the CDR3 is TGCGCCAGCAGCCAAGATAGGGGCCCAGGGCGGACCGGGGAGCTGTTTTTT.

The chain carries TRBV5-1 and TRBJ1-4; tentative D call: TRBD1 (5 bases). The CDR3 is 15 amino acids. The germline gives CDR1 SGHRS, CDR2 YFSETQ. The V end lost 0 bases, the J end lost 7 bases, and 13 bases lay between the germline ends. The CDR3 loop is CASSLEGLGGEKLFF. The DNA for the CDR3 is TGCGCCAGCAGCTTGGAGGGGCTAGGTGGTGAAAAACTGTTTTTT.

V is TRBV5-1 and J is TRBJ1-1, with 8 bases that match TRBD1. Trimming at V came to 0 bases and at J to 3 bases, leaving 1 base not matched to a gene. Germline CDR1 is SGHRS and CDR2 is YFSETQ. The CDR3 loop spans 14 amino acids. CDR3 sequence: CASSLVTGDTEAFF. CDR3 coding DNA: TGCGCCAGCAGCTTGGTGACAGGGGACACTGAAGCTTTCTTT.

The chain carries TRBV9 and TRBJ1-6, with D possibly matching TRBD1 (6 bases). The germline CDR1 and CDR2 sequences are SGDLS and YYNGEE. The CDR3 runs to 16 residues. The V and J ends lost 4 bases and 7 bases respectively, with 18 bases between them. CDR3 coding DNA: TGTGCCAGCAGCCCGGCCCAACAGGGCGGAAATTCACCCCTCCACTTT. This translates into CASSPAQQGGNSPLHF.

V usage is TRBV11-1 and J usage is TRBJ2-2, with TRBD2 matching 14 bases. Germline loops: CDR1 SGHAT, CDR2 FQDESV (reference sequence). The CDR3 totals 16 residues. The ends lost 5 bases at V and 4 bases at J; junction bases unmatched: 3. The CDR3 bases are TGTGCCAGCAGCAGGACTAGCGGGAGGCCCACCGGGGAGCTGTTTTTT. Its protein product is CASSRTSGRPTGELFF.